This T cell receptor beta chain was captured by sequencing in a study of response to subunit inactivated influenza vaccine. The study's findings and limits: T cells newly recruited by each seasonal influenza vaccination are few, the authors suggested.

Germline CDR1 reads ENHRY; CDR2 reads SYGVKD. The germline V and J ends were trimmed by 6 bases and 6 bases, with 15 bases remaining between them. The CDR3 covers 14 residues. This clonotype occurred a few times. Its antigen remains unknown. TCRdb itself ran the RT-PCR reads through MiXCR, one entry per CDR3 protein. The data show about 800,000 distinct CDR3 sequences, 21% seen once. V is TRBV10-3 and J is TRBJ2-1, with TRBD2 as a possible D gene (5 bases). The source material was PBMCs from blood, sampled roughly 5 days after vaccination. The receptor comes from a man in his forties or fifties who received an inactivated influenza vaccine. The CDR3 sequence is CAIRPGNPPNEQFF. The CDR3 nucleotides read TGTGCCATCAGGCCGGGAAACCCCCCCAATGAGCAGTTCTTC.